This TCR beta chain emerged from a study of response to subunit inactivated influenza vaccine (dated by TCRdb to 2016 to 2019). With regard to the full study: Deep quantitative profiling of the T cell receptor repertoire was used in the study to follow responses to a trivalent subunit inactivated influenza vaccine.

The research as a whole found: It was suggested by the authors that each seasonal influenza vaccination may recruit only a limited number of new T cells.

Library prep was done by RT-PCR. Sequencing used an Illumina HiSeq 2500. TCRdb itself trimmed the public reads at Q25 with fastp, ran MiXCR and retained productive beta chains. Every entry covers one CDR3 protein and lists the most common genes and DNA from its rows. For this sample there are 300,000 to 350,000 distinct CDR3 sequences; about a fifth appear just once. Of the sample, 10% is held by the ten largest clones. Notes on this clonotype: Which antigen it targets is not known. One base away there is no much larger clone; base qualities are not given.

The clonotype originates from a man aged 50 to 69 who received an inactivated influenza vaccine. Donor details come from another sample of the same person, matched by shared clones. Here the sequenced sample was PBMCs from blood, taken approximately 20 months after vaccination.

At the DNA level, the sequence is TGCAGTGCTAGAGAAGGGCCGGGGACCAATCAGCCCCAGCATTTT. Its translation is CSAREGPGTNQPQHF. The chain employs TRBV20-1 and TRBJ1-5, with TRBD1 as a weak D call on 5 bases. The germline V gene (reference sequence) sets CDR1 to DFQATT and CDR2 to SNEGSKA. V gives up 0 bases and J gives up 3 bases, and the segment between their germline ends measures 12 bases. The CDR3 covers 15 residues, taking in both the cysteine and the phenylalanine. Just CDR3 DNA is preserved here, 45 bases in frame from base 1.